This T cell receptor beta chain derives from a study of T cells in localized non-small cell lung cancer. Study-wide findings and caveats: Uninvolved adjacent lung showed higher T cell clonality than tumor. Greater blood T cell density accompanied longer overall survival. For the top 100 tumor clones, a median approximately 59 also appeared in adjacent lung.

About this clone itself: The antigen is undetermined.

Assay: immunoSEQ multiplex PCR; the TCRdb copy retains only in-frame clones and omits some. The table shows some 20,000 clones, with 75% to 90% occurring only once. The CDR3 extends over 13 amino acids. V was shortened by 4 bases and J by 3 bases, with 10 bases between the two germline ends. Germline CDR1 reads SGHAT; CDR2 reads FQNNGV. The source is a man between 40 and 69 years old with stage II squamous cell lung carcinoma. The V gene is TRBV11-2, the J gene TRBJ2-7, with D possibly TRBD1 on 6 matching bases. This sample comprised PBMCs, obtained before any cancer treatment. The CDR3 DNA is TGTGCCAGCAGCTACCTACAGGGCTACGAGCAGTACTTC. Protein sequence: CASSYLQGYEQYF.